Listed below are T cell receptor beta chains from one sample, sequenced in a study of cytomegalovirus exposure and HLA in healthy donors. TCRdb keeps only in-frame clones here, not all; method: immunoSEQ multiplex PCR. The top ten clones hold about 32% of a sample with around 120,000 clones, about three quarters of them seen once. Sequenced sample: PBMCs. Receptors were obtained from a man aged 55 to 69 in good health and CMV-seropositive. Both conserved end residues are part of each CDR3. A clone size is listed for some rows: how often the clone was seen (once, few, many), or a class if it is expanded.

TRBV28 | - | CAAEGQKTSPLHF
TRBV14 | - | CASSHYRGLTYEQYF
TRBV14 | once | CASSPQTGPSNEKLFF
TRBV2 | - | CASRRGQANYEQYF
TRBV5-1 | - | CASSLDSPYRKLFF
TRBV2 | few | CASSVQQGWPQHF
TRBV5-5 | - | CASSLQGSGGYTF
TRBV7-2 | many | CASSPPSGLQHF
TRBV6-5 | - | CASSYEAPGELFF
TRBV5-1 | - | CASSAVGGTGERAFF
TRBV28 | once | CASTWTPRGTEAFF